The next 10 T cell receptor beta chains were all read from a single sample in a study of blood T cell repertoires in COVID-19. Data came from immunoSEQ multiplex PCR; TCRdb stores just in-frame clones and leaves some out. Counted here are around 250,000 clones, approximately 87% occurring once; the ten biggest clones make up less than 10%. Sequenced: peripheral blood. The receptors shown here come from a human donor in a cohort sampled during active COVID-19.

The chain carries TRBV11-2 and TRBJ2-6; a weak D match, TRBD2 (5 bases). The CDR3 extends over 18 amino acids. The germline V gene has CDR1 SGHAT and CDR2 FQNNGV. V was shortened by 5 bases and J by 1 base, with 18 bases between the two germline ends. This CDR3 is CASSAREFGRSGANVLTF. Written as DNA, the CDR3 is TGTGCCAGCAGCGCCCGGGAATTTGGCAGGTCTGGGGCCAACGTCCTGACTTTC.

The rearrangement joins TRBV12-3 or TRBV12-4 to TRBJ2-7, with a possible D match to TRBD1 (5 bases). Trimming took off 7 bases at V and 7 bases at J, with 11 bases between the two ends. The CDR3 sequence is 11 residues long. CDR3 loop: CASTLRGEQYF. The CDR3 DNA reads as TGTGCCAGCACCTTAAGGGGTGAGCAGTACTTC.

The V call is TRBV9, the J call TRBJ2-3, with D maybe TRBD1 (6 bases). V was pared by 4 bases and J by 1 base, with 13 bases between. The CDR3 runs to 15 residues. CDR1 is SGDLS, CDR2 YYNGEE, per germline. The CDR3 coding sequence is TGTGCCAGCAGCTCGAGCAGGGGACGCACAGATACGCAGTATTTT. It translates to CASSSSRGRTDTQYF.

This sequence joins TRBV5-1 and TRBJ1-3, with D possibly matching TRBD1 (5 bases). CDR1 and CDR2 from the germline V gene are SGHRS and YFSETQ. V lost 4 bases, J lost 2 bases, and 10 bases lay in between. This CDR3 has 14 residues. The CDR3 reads CASSTGGAGNTIYF. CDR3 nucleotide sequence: TGCGCCAGCAGCACCGGGGGTGCTGGAAACACCATATATTTT.

The CDR3 reads CASSLATGPYEQYF. The CDR3 DNA follows: TGTGCCAGCAGCTTGGCGACAGGACCCTACGAGCAGTACTTC. The rearrangement joins TRBV5-4 to TRBJ2-7, with TRBD1 as a possible D gene (6 bases). The CDR3 covers 14 residues. V was clipped by 0 bases and J by 2 bases, with 9 bases between them. CDR1 is SGHNT and CDR2 is YYREEE in the germline V gene (reference sequence).

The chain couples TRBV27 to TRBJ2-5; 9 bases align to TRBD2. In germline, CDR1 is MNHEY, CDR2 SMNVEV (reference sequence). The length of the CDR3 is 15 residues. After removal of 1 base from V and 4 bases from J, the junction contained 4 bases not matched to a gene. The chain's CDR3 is CASSLFASGTETQYF. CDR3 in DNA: TGTGCCAGCAGTTTATTTGCTAGCGGGACAGAGACCCAGTACTTC.

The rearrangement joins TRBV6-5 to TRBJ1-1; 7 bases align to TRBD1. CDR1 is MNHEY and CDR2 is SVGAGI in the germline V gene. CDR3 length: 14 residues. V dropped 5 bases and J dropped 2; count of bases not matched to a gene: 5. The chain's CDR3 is CASSKTGANTEAFF. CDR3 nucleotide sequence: TGTGCCAGCAGTAAAACAGGGGCAAACACTGAAGCTTTCTTT.

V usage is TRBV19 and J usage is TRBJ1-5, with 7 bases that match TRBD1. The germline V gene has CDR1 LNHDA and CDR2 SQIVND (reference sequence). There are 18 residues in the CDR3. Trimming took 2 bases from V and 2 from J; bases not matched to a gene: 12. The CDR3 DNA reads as TGTGCCAGTAGTATATCTGGAGGGGGCAACCAAGGCAATCAGCCCCAGCATTTT. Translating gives CASSISGGGNQGNQPQHF.

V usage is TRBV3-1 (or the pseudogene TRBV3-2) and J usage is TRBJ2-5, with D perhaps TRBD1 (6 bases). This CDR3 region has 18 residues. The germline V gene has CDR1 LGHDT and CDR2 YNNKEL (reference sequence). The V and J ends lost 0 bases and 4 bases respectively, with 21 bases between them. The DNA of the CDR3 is TGTGCCAGCAGCCAAGATCTTGCCCGACCGACAGGATTAGAGACCCAGTACTTC. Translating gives CASSQDLARPTGLETQYF.

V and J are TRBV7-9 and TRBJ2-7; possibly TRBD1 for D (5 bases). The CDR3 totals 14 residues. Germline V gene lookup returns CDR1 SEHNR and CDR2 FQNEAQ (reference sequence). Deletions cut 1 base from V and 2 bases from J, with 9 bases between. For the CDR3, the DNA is TGTGCCAGCAGCTTAGTGCAGGGCCCCTACGAGCAGTACTTC. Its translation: CASSLVQGPYEQYF.